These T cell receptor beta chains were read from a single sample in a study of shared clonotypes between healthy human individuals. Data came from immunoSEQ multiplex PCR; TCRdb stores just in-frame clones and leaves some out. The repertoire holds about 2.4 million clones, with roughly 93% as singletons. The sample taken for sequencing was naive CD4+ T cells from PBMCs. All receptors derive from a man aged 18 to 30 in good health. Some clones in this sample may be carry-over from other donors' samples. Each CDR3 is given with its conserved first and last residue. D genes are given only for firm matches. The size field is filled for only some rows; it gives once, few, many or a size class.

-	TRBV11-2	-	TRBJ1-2	TGTGCCAGCAGCCCATTGTCGGCAGGGATAAACTATGGCTACACCTTC	CASSPLSAGINYGYTF
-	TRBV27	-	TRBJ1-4	TGTGCCAGCAAAACGGTCCGGGCAGGGAATGAAAAACTGTTTTTT	CASKTVRAGNEKLFF
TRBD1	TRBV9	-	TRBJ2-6	TGTGCCAGCAGCGTCCGGGACAGGGATGCTGGGGCCAACGTCCTGACTTTC	CASSVRDRDAGANVLTF
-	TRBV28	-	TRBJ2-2	TGTGCCAGCAGCTTAGGGGGTTTCACCGGGGAGCTGTTTTTT	CASSLGGFTGELFF
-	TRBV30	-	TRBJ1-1	TGTGCCTGGAGTGTATGGGCAGGTCTCATGAACACTGAAGCTTTCTTT	CAWSVWAGLMNTEAFF
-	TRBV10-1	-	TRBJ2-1	TGCGCCAGCAGTGATCCGAGACTAGGCTACAATGAGCAGTTCTTC	CASSDPRLGYNEQFF
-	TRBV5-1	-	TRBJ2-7	TGCGCCAGCAGCTTAACTACAGGCTTCAGCTCCTACGAGCAGTACTTC	CASSLTTGFSSYEQYF
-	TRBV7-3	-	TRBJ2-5	TGTGCCAGCAGCAATACGGGACGGACGAAAGAGACCCAGTACTTC	CASSNTGRTKETQYF
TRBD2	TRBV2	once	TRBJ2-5	TGTGCCAGCAGTGTAAATCTATCTCCGGGAGGGACCCAGTACTTC	CASSVNLSPGGTQYF
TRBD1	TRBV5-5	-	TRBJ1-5	TGTGCCAGCAGCCCTAGTGACAGGGCTCTGGATAGCAATCAGCCCCAGCATTTT	CASSPSDRALDSNQPQHF
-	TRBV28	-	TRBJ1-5	TGTGCCACCGCGAAGGTGGGGGGTTTACAGCCCCAGCATTTT	CATAKVGGLQPQHF